This T cell receptor (beta chain) was documented in a study of CXCR3-negative and CXCR3-positive naive CD8 T cells. Study as a whole: Roughly 1.5 +/- 0.3 million TRB reads came from each library, giving 110 million to 150 million in total. Study findings and constraints: TRB CDR3s were more hydrophobic in CXCR3-positive than in CXCR3-negative naive cells. Comparably high diversity marked both naive subsets, whereas memory CD8+ cells had much lower diversity.

The authors prepared UMI-labeled TRB cDNA libraries by 5' RACE. TCRdb reanalyzed the 5' RACE reads, giving one entry per CDR3 protein sequence and no DNA. In all, the sample yields 130,000 to 150,000 distinct CDR3 sequences. This CDR3 has 16 residues. Germline V gene sequence: CDR1 SEHNR, CDR2 FQNEAQ (reference sequence). Researchers reported sorting every CD8+ T cell subset in triplicate, 300,000 cells per sort. Identification of naive CD8+ T cells rested on CD45RO-CCR7+CD27+CD95- status. With regard to this clonotype: Its antigen is not known.

The material sequenced was naive CXCR3+ CD8+ T cells from blood. The subset is: CD45RO-CCR7+CD27+CD95- naive CD8+ T cells expressing CXCR3 (TNR3+). The chain joins TRBV7-9 to TRBJ2-2; TCRdb outputs TRBD1, but without DNA this stays unchecked. This TCR was sampled from a human donor in good health. Some clones in this sample may be carry-over from other donors' samples. CDR3 protein: CASSSTGTPNTGELFF.